Listed here are 19 T cell receptor beta chains from one sample, sequenced in a study of human T cells and chemical hapten exposure. TCRdb re-called the RACE reads through MiXCR, storing one row per CDR3 protein. Of about 82,000 distinct CDR3 sequences listed, around a tenth are singletons. The time point is: patch test 1, 2 weeks after DPC sensitization. Treatment meaning: therapeutic diphenylcyclopropenone sensitization with weekly scalp DPC. Here the sequenced sample was whole blood, taken in connection with sensitization to the hapten diphenylcyclopropenone (DPC). The receptors originated from a woman aged 45 to 65 with alopecia areata. Some clones in this sample may be carry-over from other donors' samples.

The chain uses TRBV29-1 and TRBJ2-5, with 7 nucleotides matching TRBD1. Germline lookup yields CDR1 SQVTM and CDR2 ANQGSEA. There are 13 residues in the CDR3. V lost 4 bases and J lost 6; bases outside the gene matches: 8. CDR3 sequence reads: CSVATGDSQTQYF. The CDR3 DNA reads as TGCAGCGTTGCCACAGGGGATTCTCAGACCCAGTACTTC. Combining the CDR3 with reference TRBV29-1 and TRBJ2-5 gives the whole variable domain SAVISQKPSRDICQRGTSLTIQCQVDSQVTMMFWYRQQPGQSLTLIATANQGSEATYESGFVIDKFPISRPNLTFSTLTVSNMSPEDSSIYLCSVATGDSQTQYFGPGTRLLVL.

This clonotype turned up a few times. The chain employs TRBV28 and TRBJ1-6; the D is unclear. This CDR3 has 13 residues. Germline CDR1 and CDR2: MDHEN and SYDVKM. Trimming took off 3 bases at V and 10 bases at J, with 10 bases between the two ends. CDR3 protein: CASSLWGGSPLHF. CDR3 sequence (DNA): TGTGCCAGCAGTTTGTGGGGTGGCTCACCCCTCCACTTT.

This clonotype was detected many times. One end of the junction is discordant with germline, which a read error may explain. The chain couples TRBV12-3 or TRBV12-4 to TRBJ1-1; no reliable D call. The CDR3 is 15 residues long. CDR3 sequence (DNA): TGTGCCAGCAGTTTAAGAATCCTTGGGAACTCTGAAGCTTTCTTT. Residues: CASSLRILGNSEAFF.

This clonotype has a count of ten or more. The rearrangement links TRBV29-1 to TRBJ1-5; TRBD1 is a possible D gene (5 bases). Germline V gives CDR1 SQVTM, CDR2 ANQGSEA. The CDR3 spans 14 residues. V lost 4 bases and J 0 bases, leaving 10 bases between the germline ends. CDR3 coding DNA: TGCAGCGTTGCGGAGGGGCATAGCAATCAGCCCCAGCATTTT. This encodes CSVAEGHSNQPQHF.

At least ten counts were recorded for this clonotype. The V call is TRBV12-3 or TRBV12-4, the J call TRBJ2-1; maybe TRBD2 (6 bases). The CDR3 loop spans 14 amino acids. Trimming left V 5 bases short and J 6 bases short, with 14 bases between. The CDR3, as DNA: TGTGCCAGCAGTCCCCTTAGCGGAATCAATGAGCAGTTCTTC. As protein: CASSPLSGINEQFF.

V is TRBV20-1 and J is TRBJ2-7; D possibly corresponds to TRBD2 (5 bases). The V end lost 3 bases, the J end lost 1 base, and 7 bases lay between the germline ends. The CDR3 is 12 amino acids. Germline V gene lookup returns CDR1 DFQATT and CDR2 SNEGSKA (reference sequence). Written as DNA, the CDR3 is TGCAGTGCTAGGAGGGTTTCCTACGAGCAGTACTTC. Translated, it gives CSARRVSYEQYF.

This clonotype was detected ten times or more. The J gene is TRBJ2-7, the V gene TRBV5-1; D may be TRBD1 (6 bases). This CDR3 is built from 16 residues. The germline V and J ends were trimmed by 7 bases and 1 base, with 21 bases remaining between them. CDR1 and CDR2 (germline): SGHRS, YFSETQ. CDR3 DNA: TGCGCCAGCCAAGGCCCCATACAGGGCCATTCCTACGAGCAGTACTTC. Translating it yields CASQGPIQGHSYEQYF. Full variable domain (remainder filled in from reference TRBV5-1 and TRBJ2-7): KAGVTQTPRYLIKTRGQQVTLSCSPISGHRSVSWYQQTPGQGLQFLFEYFSETQRNKGNFPGRFSGRQFSNSRSEMNVSTLELGDSALYLCASQGPIQGHSYEQYFGPGTRLTVT.

This clonotype was counted at least ten times. This chain uses TRBV7-8 with TRBJ1-6; D is ambiguous. Per germline, CDR1 SGHVS and CDR2 FQNEAQ. The length of the CDR3 is 16 residues. V shed 5 bases and J shed 3 bases, with 14 bases lying between them. CDR3: CASSPRGRNYNSPLHF. The DNA of the CDR3 is TGTGCCAGCAGCCCCCGGGGTAGGAACTATAATTCACCCCTCCACTTT.

The rearrangement joins TRBV15 to TRBJ1-5; D ambiguous. Deletions cut 2 bases from V and 6 bases from J, with 8 bases between. Germline V gives CDR1 LNHNV, CDR2 YYDKDF (reference sequence). The CDR3 has 13 amino acids. In nucleotides, the CDR3 is TGTGCCACCAGCAGATCGGCGGGTCAGCCCCAGCATTTT. It codes for CATSRSAGQPQHF.

V gene TRBV3-1 combines with J gene TRBJ1-1, with TRBD1 as a possible D gene (6 bases). This CDR3 region has 14 residues. Germline CDR1 is LGHDT and CDR2 is YNNKEL (reference sequence). V was cut by 2 bases and J by 1 base, with 8 bases left in between. The CDR3 here is CASSQSGANTEAFF. In DNA form, the CDR3 reads TGTGCCAGCAGCCAATCAGGGGCGAACACTGAAGCTTTCTTT.

The sample holds a few counts of this clonotype. This chain links TRBV9 with TRBJ2-1; 8 nucleotides match TRBD1. Germline trimming cut 3 bases from V and 4 bases from J; bases unmatched to any gene: 6. Germline V lookup: CDR1 SGDLS, CDR2 YYNGEE. There are 15 residues in the CDR3. This CDR3 is CASSAGGAYYNEQFF. The CDR3 nucleotides are TGTGCCAGCAGCGCAGGGGGCGCGTATTACAATGAGCAGTTCTTC.

This clonotype was observed at least ten times. V gene TRBV6-2 or TRBV6-3 combines with J gene TRBJ2-2; unclear D gene. Germline lookup yields CDR1 MNHEY and CDR2 SVGEGT. The CDR3 extends over 13 amino acids. Between the trimmed V and J ends, which lost 3 bases and 0 bases, there was a span of 2 bases. This CDR3 reads CASSYTNTGELFF. The CDR3 DNA sequence: TGTGCCAGCAGTTATACGAACACCGGGGAGCTGTTTTTT.

The rearrangement joins TRBV19 to TRBJ2-2; 7 bases fit TRBD1. With 5 bases clipped from V and 9 bases from J, the junction kept 9 bases outside the gene matches. Per germline, CDR1 LNHDA and CDR2 SQIVND (reference sequence). The CDR3 is 14 amino acids. The CDR3 loop reads CASSQGDQQRELFF. CDR3 in DNA: TGTGCCAGTAGTCAGGGGGACCAGCAGCGGGAGCTGTTTTTT. The full variable domain, rest sourced from reference TRBV19 and TRBJ2-2, is DGGITQSPKYLFRKEGQNVTLSCEQNLNHDAMYWYRQDPGQGLRLIYYSQIVNDFQKGDIAEGYSVSREKKESFPLTVTSAQKNPTAFYLCASSQGDQQRELFFGEGSRLTVL.

At least ten counts were recorded for this clonotype. V gene TRBV29-1 combines with J gene TRBJ2-7; D might be TRBD1 (6 bases). Germline values: CDR1 SQVTM, CDR2 ANQGSEA. The ends were cut back, 2 bases at V and 3 bases at J, with 11 bases in the middle. The CDR3 runs to 13 residues. CDR3 sequence reads: CSVERSRGYEQYF. The CDR3 DNA reads TGCAGCGTTGAAAGGAGCAGGGGCTACGAGCAGTACTTC.

This clonotype was observed many times. This sequence joins TRBV18 and TRBJ2-7, with TRBD1 matching 10 bases. The V gene end was trimmed by 3 bases and the J gene end by 1 base; junction bases not matched to a gene: 6. This CDR3 has 16 amino acids. Germline CDR1 KGHSH, CDR2 LQKENI. The CDR3: CASSPPGQGGSYEQYF. In DNA, the CDR3 is TGTGCCAGCTCACCCCCTGGACAGGGGGGTTCCTACGAGCAGTACTTC.

This clonotype was counted at least ten times. The CDR3 is CSVEGESGNYEQYF. The CDR3 DNA is TGCAGCGTTGAGGGTGAATCGGGCAACTACGAGCAGTACTTC. The rearrangement links TRBV29-1 to TRBJ2-7; no clear D gene. The V gene lost 3 bases and the J gene lost 3 bases, with 15 bases spanning the gap. This CDR3 contains 14 residues. Germline CDR1 and CDR2: SQVTM and ANQGSEA.

J is TRBJ1-1 and V is TRBV20-1; TRBD1 matches at 7 bases. CDR1 is DFQATT, CDR2 SNEGSKA, per germline (reference sequence). The J segment lost 6 bases and the V segment lost 7 bases, leaving 8 bases of the junction unmatched. The CDR3 contains 12 residues. The CDR3 DNA reads TGCAGTGTCCCTCACAGGGGATCTGAAGCTTTCTTT. Its translation is CSVPHRGSEAFF.

This clonotype has a handful of counts. CDR3 sequence (DNA): TGTGCCAGCAGTTTAACCCGACAGCCTGGCTATGGCTACACCTTC. Protein: CASSLTRQPGYGYTF. This chain connects TRBV27 to TRBJ1-2, with a possible D match to TRBD1 (5 bases). The germline V gene encodes CDR1 MNHEY and CDR2 SMNVEV (reference sequence). V was pared by 2 bases and J by 4 bases, with 14 bases between. The CDR3 sequence is 15 residues long.

At least ten counts were recorded for this clonotype. V is TRBV20-1 and J is TRBJ2-7, with TRBD2 identical over 8 bases. CDR1 and CDR2 from the germline V gene are DFQATT and SNEGSKA (reference sequence). This CDR3 spans 15 amino acids. Trimming removed 3 bases from V and 4 bases from J; junction bases left unmatched: 11. The CDR3 reads CSARAPPGGGYEQYF. CDR3 in DNA: TGCAGTGCTAGGGCCCCCCCCGGGGGGGGATACGAGCAGTACTTC.